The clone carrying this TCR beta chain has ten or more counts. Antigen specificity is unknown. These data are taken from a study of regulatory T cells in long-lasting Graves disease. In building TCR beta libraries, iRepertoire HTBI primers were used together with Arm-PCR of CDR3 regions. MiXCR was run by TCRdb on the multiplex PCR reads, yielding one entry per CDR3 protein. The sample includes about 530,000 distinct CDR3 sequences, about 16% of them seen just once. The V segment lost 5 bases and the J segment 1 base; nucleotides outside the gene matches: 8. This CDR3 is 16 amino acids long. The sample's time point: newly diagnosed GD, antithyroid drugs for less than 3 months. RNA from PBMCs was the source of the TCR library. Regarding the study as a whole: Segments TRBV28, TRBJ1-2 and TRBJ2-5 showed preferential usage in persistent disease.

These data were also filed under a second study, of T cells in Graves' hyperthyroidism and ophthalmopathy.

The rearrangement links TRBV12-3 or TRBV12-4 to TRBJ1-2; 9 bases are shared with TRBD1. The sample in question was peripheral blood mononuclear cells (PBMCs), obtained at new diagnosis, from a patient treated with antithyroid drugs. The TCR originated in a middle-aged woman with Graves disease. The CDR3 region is CASSPSPGQGNYGYTF. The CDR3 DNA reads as TGTGCCAGCAGTCCATCCCCGGGACAGGGTAACTATGGCTACACCTTC.